Listed below are T cell receptor beta chains from one sample, sequenced in a study of T cell repertoires in urothelial bladder cancer. TCRdb keeps only in-frame clones here, not all; method: immunoSEQ multiplex PCR. The sample lists roughly 11,000 clones, under 70% seen once, with approximately 6.5% in the top ten. The sequenced material came from tumor-infiltrating cells from bladder cancer. The receptors derive from a human donor with a benign inflammatory bladder lesion. CDR3s include the opening cysteine and the closing phenylalanine or tryptophan. D genes are given only for firm matches. The size of a clone is reported for some rows only, either as once, few or many, or as a class for expanded clones.

TRBJ2-3,TRBV5-1,once,-,TGCGCCAGCAGCTTTATCGCGGGGGCTAGCACAGATACGCAGTATTTT,CASSFIAGASTDTQYF
TRBJ2-7,TRBV10-2,-,-,TGCGCCAGCGGTTACGAGCAGTACTTC,CASGYEQYF
TRBJ1-4,TRBV5-6,few,-,TGTGCCAGCAGCTCCCAATGGGGCGAAAAACTGTTTTTT,CASSSQWGEKLFF
TRBJ1-4,TRBV6-5,-,-,TGTGCCAGCAGTCAGCCTGCAACTAATGAAAAACTGTTTTTT,CASSQPATNEKLFF
TRBJ2-7,TRBV18,-,TRBD1,TGTGCCAGCTCTAGAGGACAGGGGGCGGCCTACGAGCAGTACTTC,CASSRGQGAAYEQYF
TRBJ2-2,TRBV4-1,-,TRBD1,TGCGCCAGCAGCCAAGACCCGGACAGGGGTAACACCGGGGAGCTGTTTTTT,CASSQDPDRGNTGELFF
TRBJ2-5,TRBV5-1,-,TRBD1,TGCGCCAGCAGCTACCGAGGACAGGGGACAAACACTTTGCAAGAGACCCAGTACTTC,CASSYRGQGTNTLQETQYF
TRBJ1-6,TRBV10-1,few,TRBD1,TGCGCCAGCTCTGGGACAGGGCTTTCACCCCTCCACTTT,CASSGTGLSPLHF
TRBJ2-7,TRBV18,-,TRBD1,TGTGCCAGCTCACCACCGGGCAGGGGGCCCCCCGAGCAGTACTTC,CASSPPGRGPPEQYF
TRBJ1-2,TRBV19,-,TRBD1,TGTGCCAGCCAGACAGGGAGCCACTATGGCTACACCTTC,CASQTGSHYGYTF
TRBJ2-3,TRBV5-1,-,TRBD1,TGCGCCAGCAGCTTCGGACAGGGAGCAGATACGCAGTATTTT,CASSFGQGADTQYF
TRBJ2-3,TRBV18,-,-,TGTGCCAGCTCACCACAAGGGGCGAAAGGCACAGATACGCAGTATTTT,CASSPQGAKGTDTQYF
TRBJ2-2,TRBV2,-,-,TGTGCCAGCAGTGAGGTGGGGAGGAACACCGGGGAGCTGTTTTTT,CASSEVGRNTGELFF
TRBJ2-3,TRBV19,once,-,TGTGCCAGTACTTCAAACAGGGATCGGCTAGATACGCAGTATTTT,CASTSNRDRLDTQYF
TRBJ1-5,TRBV19,once,-,TGTGCCAGTAGTATGGGACTGTACGGTCAGCCCCAGCATTTT,CASSMGLYGQPQHF
TRBJ2-2,TRBV11-2,-,-,TGTGCCAGCAGCTCGACATGGAACACCGGGGAGCTGTTTTTT,CASSSTWNTGELFF
TRBJ1-2,TRBV11-2,-,-,TGTGCCAGCAGCTTAGGAGAGCGGTACAGCGAATTTAACTATGGCTACACCTTC,CASSLGERYSEFNYGYTF
TRBJ2-1,TRBV20-1,-,-,TGCAGTGCTAGTACCCGGGTTGAGCAGTTCTTC,CSASTRVEQFF
TRBJ1-2,TRBV9,once,-,TGTGCCAGCAGCGTAGTTGAGTATGGGAGTTCTGGCTACACCTTC,CASSVVEYGSSGYTF
TRBJ2-1,TRBV5-1,few,TRBD2,TGCGCCAGCAGCTTGGGGACTAGCGGGGCGTACAATGAGCAGTTCTTC,CASSLGTSGAYNEQFF
TRBJ1-2,TRBV21-1,-,-,TGTGCCAGCAAGGGGGACAGGGCGCCTAACTATGGCTACACCTTC,CASKGDRAPNYGYTF
TRBJ1-1,TRBV5-6,-,-,TGTGCCAGCAGCTTGGTCCAGGGGCTGAACACTGAAGCTTTCTTT,CASSLVQGLNTEAFF
TRBJ2-1,TRBV11-1,-,TRBD2,TGTGCCAGCAGCTTATCCGGGACTAGCGGCGACAGCTCCTACAATGAGCAGTTCTTC,CASSLSGTSGDSSYNEQFF
TRBJ1-2,TRBV30,-,-,TGTGCCTGGAGTGCTCCAACCTCAGGGACTTCTAACTATGGCTACACCTTC,CAWSAPTSGTSNYGYTF
TRBJ2-3,TRBV6-1,-,TRBD1,TGTGCCAGCATTAGGGGACAGGGGAGAGGAGATACGCAGTATTTT,CASIRGQGRGDTQYF
TRBJ2-3,TRBV6-1,-,-,TGTGCCGCCCCCGGGGGTGGGACGGTGGATACGCAGTATTTT,CAAPGGGTVDTQYF
TRBJ1-2,TRBV30,-,-,TGTGCCTGGAGGGACAACCACTATGGCTACACCTTC,CAWRDNHYGYTF
TRBJ2-5,TRBV4-1,-,-,TGCGCCAGCAGCCTAGAGGGGGGTGCACAAGAGACCCAGTACTTC,CASSLEGGAQETQYF
TRBJ2-5,TRBV29-1,few,-,TGCAGCGTTGATAGCCCTCCGGGGTCTGAGACCCAGTACTTC,CSVDSPPGSETQYF
TRBJ1-6,TRBV4-1,-,TRBD1,TGCGCCAGCAGCCACCTCGGACAGGGGGCCCGTAATTCACCCCTCCACTTT,CASSHLGQGARNSPLHF
TRBJ2-5,TRBV18,-,TRBD1,TGTGCCAGCTCACGGGGACAGGGGCTGAGAGAGACCCAGTACTTC,CASSRGQGLRETQYF
TRBJ1-2,TRBV18,-,-,TGTGCCAGCTCACCAGGAGGGGACTATGGCTACACCTTC,CASSPGGDYGYTF
TRBJ2-7,TRBV30,-,-,TGTGCCTGGAGGCCGGGACCCTACGAGCAGTACTTC,CAWRPGPYEQYF
TRBJ1-4,TRBV5-1,few,-,TGCGCCAGCAGCTTGGACGGGTGGGGTGAAAAACTGTTTTTT,CASSLDGWGEKLFF
TRBJ2-3,TRBV6-6,-,-,TGTGCCAGCAGTTACTCGAAGTCCCCCGCCACAGATACGCAGTATTTT,CASSYSKSPATDTQYF
TRBJ2-5,TRBV5-1,-,TRBD1,TGTGCCAGCAGCATCCAACCGGGACAGGGGGAAGATACCCAGTACTTC,CASSIQPGQGEDTQYF
TRBJ2-3,TRBV20-1,-,-,TGCAGTGCTAGTGACCCAGATACGCAGTATTTT,CSASDPDTQYF
TRBJ2-4,TRBV7-2,once,-,TGTGCCAGCAGCCGCAGGGACGTGGACAAAAACATTCAGTACTTC,CASSRRDVDKNIQYF
TRBJ2-7,TRBV7-2,-,-,TGTGCCAGCAGCTTCGTTCGGTACGAGCAGTACTTC,CASSFVRYEQYF
TRBJ2-2,TRBV14,few,TRBD2,TGTGCCAGCAGCGAAACCGGGACTAGCGTCGCCGGGGAGCTGTTTTTT,CASSETGTSVAGELFF
TRBJ2-4,TRBV19,few,TRBD1,TGTGCCAGTAGTAAGACAGGGGGCAACATTCAGTACTTC,CASSKTGGNIQYF
TRBJ2-6,TRBV4-2,-,TRBD1,TGTGCCAGCAGCCAAGTTGGTGGGACAGGGGGCTTCCTACGTGGGGCCAACGTCCTGACTTTC,CASSQVGGTGGFLRGANVLTF
TRBJ2-4,TRBV5-1,once,-,TGCGCCAGCAGCCCGACGGTAGCCAAAAACATTCAGTACTTC,CASSPTVAKNIQYF
TRBJ1-1,TRBV25-1,few,-,TGTGCCAGCAGTTCTCGGCTGAACACTGAAGCTTTCTTT,CASSSRLNTEAFF
TRBJ2-2,TRBV11-2,-,TRBD2,TGTGCCAGCAGCTCGAGGACTAGCGGGAGGAACACCGGGGAGCTGTTTTTT,CASSSRTSGRNTGELFF
TRBJ2-3,TRBV6-6,-,-,TGTGCCAGCAGCGCAAGAAATCCTAGCACAGATACGCAGTATTTT,CASSARNPSTDTQYF
TRBJ1-1,TRBV6-6,-,-,TGTGCCAGCAGTGCCCCCAGCCAGGTGATCGGGACTGAAGCTTTCTTT,CASSAPSQVIGTEAFF
TRBJ2-3,TRBV7-6,-,-,TGTGCCAGCAGGGGGACGGATACGCAGTATTTT,CASRGTDTQYF
TRBJ2-1,TRBV19,few,TRBD2,TGTGCCAGTAGTATGATGGAACTAGCGGGGGGAAATGAGCAGTTCTTC,CASSMMELAGGNEQFF
TRBJ1-2,TRBV7-9,-,TRBD1,TGTGCCAGCAGCTTCTCAGGGGGCTATGGCTACACCTTC,CASSFSGGYGYTF
TRBJ2-7,TRBV11-2,medium-sized,-,TGTGCCAGCCGCACGTGGGCCGAGCAGTACTTC,CASRTWAEQYF
TRBJ1-3,TRBV9,-,TRBD1,TGTGCCAGCAGCATTTCGACAGGGAGAGGAAACACCATATATTTT,CASSISTGRGNTIYF
TRBJ1-1,TRBV21-1,-,-,TGTGCCAGCAGCAATACCCCGGCTTTCTTT,CASSNTPAFF
TRBJ1-5,TRBV5-8,few,-,TGTGCCAGCAGCTTGGGACGTGCAGGGCACCAGCCCCAGCATTTT,CASSLGRAGHQPQHF
TRBJ2-7,TRBV18,-,TRBD2,TGTGCCAGCTCACCCCCTCGCGGGGGAGGGAACGAGCAGTACTTC,CASSPPRGGGNEQYF
TRBJ1-3,TRBV6-1,-,-,TGTGCCAGCAGTGAAGCGGGCGGTTGGGAAAACACCATATATTTT,CASSEAGGWENTIYF
TRBJ2-1,TRBV10-1,once,TRBD1,TGCGCCAGCAGTCCTTGGACAGGGGACGGCAATGAGCAGTTCTTC,CASSPWTGDGNEQFF